Detailed here is one T cell receptor beta chain. Its specificity is unknown. This specimen belongs to a study of CXCR3-negative and CXCR3-positive naive CD8 T cells. TRB cDNA was prepared as libraries by UMI-labeled 5' RACE. TCRdb reprocessed the 5' RACE reads; each CDR3 protein has one entry and no DNA is given. The sample shows 60,000 to 70,000 distinct CDR3 sequences, and 0.55% to 0.8% sits with its ten largest clones. Study observations and caveats: Comparison of naive cells showed more hydrophobic TRB CDR3s in CXCR3-positive than in CXCR3-negative naive cells.

This CDR3 is 15 amino acids long. Germline V CDR1 and CDR2: SGHVS, FNYEAQ. The sequence was collected from a human donor in good health. Some clones in this sample may be carry-over from other donors' samples. The V and J genes are TRBV7-6 and TRBJ2-3; TCRdb reports TRBD2, a call that lacks DNA to check it against. The sequenced sample consisted of naive CXCR3+ CD8+ T cells from blood. The subset was: CD45RO-CCR7+CD27+CD95- naive CD8+ T cells expressing CXCR3 (TNR3+). Here the CDR3 reads CASTKSSGVTDTQYF.